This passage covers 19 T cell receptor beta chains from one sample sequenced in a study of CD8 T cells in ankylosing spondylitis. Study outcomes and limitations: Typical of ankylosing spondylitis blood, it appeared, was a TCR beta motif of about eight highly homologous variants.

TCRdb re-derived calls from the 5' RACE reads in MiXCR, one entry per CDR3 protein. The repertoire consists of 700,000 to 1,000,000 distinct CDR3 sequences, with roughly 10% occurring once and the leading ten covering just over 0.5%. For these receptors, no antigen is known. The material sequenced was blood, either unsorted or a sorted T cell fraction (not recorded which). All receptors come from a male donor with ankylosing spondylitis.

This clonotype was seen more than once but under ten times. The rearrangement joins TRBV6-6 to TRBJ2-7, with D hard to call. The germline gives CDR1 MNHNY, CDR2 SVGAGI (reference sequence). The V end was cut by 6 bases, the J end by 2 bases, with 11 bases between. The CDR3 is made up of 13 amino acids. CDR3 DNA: TGTGCCAGCAGCGCATATATTCCCTACGAGCAGTACTTC. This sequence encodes CASSAYIPYEQYF.

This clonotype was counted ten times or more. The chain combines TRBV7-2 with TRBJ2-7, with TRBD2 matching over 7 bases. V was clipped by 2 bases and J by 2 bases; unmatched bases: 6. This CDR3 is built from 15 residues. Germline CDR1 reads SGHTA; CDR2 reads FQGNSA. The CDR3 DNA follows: TGTGCCAGCAGCTTATGGGCTAGCGGTACCTACGAGCAGTACTTC. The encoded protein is CASSLWASGTYEQYF.

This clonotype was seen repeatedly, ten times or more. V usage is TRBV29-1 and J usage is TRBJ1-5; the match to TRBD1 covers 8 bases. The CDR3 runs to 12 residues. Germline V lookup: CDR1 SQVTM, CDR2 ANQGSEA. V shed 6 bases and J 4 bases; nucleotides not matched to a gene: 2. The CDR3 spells CSVTGENQPQHF. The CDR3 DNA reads TGCAGCGTGACAGGGGAGAATCAGCCCCAGCATTTT.

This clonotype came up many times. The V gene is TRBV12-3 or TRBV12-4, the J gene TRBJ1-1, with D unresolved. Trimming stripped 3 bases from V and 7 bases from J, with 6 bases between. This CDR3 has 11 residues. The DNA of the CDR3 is TGTGCCAGCAGTTTTTACCATGAAGCTTTCTTT. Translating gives CASSFYHEAFF.

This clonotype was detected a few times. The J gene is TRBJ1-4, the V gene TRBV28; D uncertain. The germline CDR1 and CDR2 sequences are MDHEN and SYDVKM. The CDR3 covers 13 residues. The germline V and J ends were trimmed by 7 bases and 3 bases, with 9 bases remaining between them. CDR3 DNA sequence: TGTGCCAGCACGGAGGGTTCTAATGAAAAACTGTTTTTT. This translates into CASTEGSNEKLFF.

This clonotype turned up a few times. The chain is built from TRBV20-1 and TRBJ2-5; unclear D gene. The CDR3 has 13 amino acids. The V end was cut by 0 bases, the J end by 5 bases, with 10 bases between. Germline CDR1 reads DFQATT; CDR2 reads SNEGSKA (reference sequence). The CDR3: CSARDIGPETQYF. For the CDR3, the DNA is TGCAGTGCTAGAGATATCGGGCCGGAGACCCAGTACTTC.

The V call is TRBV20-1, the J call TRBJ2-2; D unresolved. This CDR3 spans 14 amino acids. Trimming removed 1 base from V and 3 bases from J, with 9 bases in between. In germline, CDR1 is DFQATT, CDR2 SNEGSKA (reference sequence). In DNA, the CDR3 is TGCAGTGCTAGAGGTGCCAGGTACACCGGGGAGCTGTTTTTT. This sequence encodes CSARGARYTGELFF.

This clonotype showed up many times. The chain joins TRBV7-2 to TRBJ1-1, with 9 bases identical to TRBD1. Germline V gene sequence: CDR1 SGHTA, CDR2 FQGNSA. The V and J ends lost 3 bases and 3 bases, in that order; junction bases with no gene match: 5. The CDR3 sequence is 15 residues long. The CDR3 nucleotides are TGTGCCAGCAGCTTGATGGGACAGGGCGACACTGAAGCTTTCTTT. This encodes CASSLMGQGDTEAFF.

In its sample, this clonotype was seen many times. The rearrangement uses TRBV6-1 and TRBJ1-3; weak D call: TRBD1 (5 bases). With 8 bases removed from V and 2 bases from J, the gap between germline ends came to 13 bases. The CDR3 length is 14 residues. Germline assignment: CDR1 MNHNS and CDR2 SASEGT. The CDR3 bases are TGTGCCAGCTTTGGACATCGTGCTGGAAACACCATATATTTT. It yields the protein CASFGHRAGNTIYF.

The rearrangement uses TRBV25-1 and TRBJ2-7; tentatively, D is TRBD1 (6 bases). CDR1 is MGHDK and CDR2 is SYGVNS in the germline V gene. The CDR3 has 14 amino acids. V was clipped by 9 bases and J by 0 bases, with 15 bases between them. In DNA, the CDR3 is TGTGCCAGTTCGCGACAGGAGGACTCCTACGAGCAGTACTTC. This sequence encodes CASSRQEDSYEQYF.

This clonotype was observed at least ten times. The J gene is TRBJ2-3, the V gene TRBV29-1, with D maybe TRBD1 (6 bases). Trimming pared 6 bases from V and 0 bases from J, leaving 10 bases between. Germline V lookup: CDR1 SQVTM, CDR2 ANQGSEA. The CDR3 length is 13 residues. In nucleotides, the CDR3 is TGCAGCGTCCGAAGGGGGAGCACAGATACGCAGTATTTT. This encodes CSVRRGSTDTQYF.

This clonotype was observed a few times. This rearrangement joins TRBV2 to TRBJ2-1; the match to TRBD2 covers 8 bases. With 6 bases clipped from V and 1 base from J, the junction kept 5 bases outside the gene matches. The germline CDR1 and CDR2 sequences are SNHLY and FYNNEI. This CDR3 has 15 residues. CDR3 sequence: CASRQLAESYNEQFF. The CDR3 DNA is TGTGCCAGCAGGCAACTAGCGGAATCCTACAATGAGCAGTTCTTC. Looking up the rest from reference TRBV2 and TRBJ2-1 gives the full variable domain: EPEVTQTPSHQVTQMGQEVILRCVPISNHLYFYWYRQILGQKVEFLVSFYNNEISEKSEIFDDQFSVERPDGSNFTLKIRSTKLEDSAMYFCASRQLAESYNEQFFGPGTRLTVL.

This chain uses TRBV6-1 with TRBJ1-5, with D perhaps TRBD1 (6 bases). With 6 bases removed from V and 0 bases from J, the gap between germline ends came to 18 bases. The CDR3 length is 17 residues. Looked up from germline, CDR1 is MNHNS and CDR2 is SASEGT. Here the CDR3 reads CASRPNTGLSSNQPQHF. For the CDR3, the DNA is TGTGCCAGCAGACCCAATACAGGGCTTTCTAGCAATCAGCCCCAGCATTTT.

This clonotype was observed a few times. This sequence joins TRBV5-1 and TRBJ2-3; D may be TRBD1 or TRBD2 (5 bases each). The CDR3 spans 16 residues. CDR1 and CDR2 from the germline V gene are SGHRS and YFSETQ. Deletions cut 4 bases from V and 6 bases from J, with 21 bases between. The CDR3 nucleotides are TGCGCCAGCAGCCTCAGCCCCGGGGCGTCCGTCGATACGCAGTATTTT. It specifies CASSLSPGASVDTQYF. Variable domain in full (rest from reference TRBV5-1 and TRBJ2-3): KAGVTQTPRYLIKTRGQQVTLSCSPISGHRSVSWYQQTPGQGLQFLFEYFSETQRNKGNFPGRFSGRQFSNSRSEMNVSTLELGDSALYLCASSLSPGASVDTQYFGPGTRLTVL.

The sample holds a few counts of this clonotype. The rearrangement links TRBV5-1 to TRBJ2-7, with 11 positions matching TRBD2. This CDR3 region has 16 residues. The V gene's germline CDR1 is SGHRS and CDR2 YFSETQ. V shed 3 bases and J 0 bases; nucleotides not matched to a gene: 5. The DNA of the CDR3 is TGCGCCAGCAGCTCCGGGACTAGCGGCTTCTCCTACGAGCAGTACTTC. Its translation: CASSSGTSGFSYEQYF.

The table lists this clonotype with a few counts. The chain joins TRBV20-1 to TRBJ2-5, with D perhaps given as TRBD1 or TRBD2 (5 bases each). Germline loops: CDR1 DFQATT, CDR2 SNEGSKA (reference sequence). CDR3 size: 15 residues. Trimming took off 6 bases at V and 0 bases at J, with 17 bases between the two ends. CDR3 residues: CSAIPLGVYQETQYF. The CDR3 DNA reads TGCAGTGCCATACCTTTGGGGGTGTACCAAGAGACCCAGTACTTC.

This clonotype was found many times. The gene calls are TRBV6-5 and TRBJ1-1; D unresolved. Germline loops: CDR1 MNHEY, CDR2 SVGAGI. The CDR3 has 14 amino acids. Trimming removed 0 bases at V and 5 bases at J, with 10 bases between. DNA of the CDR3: TGTGCCAGCAGTTACTCGGACCTTGGTACTGAAGCTTTCTTT. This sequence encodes CASSYSDLGTEAFF.

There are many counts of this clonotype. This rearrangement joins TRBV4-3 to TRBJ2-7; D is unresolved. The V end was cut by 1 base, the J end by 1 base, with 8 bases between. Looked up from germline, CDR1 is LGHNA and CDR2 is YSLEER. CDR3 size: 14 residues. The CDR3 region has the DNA TGCGCCAGCAGCCAAGCCGCGAGTTCCTACGAGCAGTACTTC. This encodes CASSQAASSYEQYF.

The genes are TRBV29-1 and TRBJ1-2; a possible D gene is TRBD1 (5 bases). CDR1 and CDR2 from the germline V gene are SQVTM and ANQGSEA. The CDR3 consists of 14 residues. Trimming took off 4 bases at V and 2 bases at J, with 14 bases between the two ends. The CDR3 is CSVGEAQVNYGYTF. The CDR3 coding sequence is TGCAGCGTTGGAGAGGCACAGGTCAACTATGGCTACACCTTC.